This T cell receptor beta chain was sequenced in a study of T cell clonality in common variable immunodeficiency. Study conclusions and caveats: Reportedly, TCR beta sequences from common variable immunodeficiency showed fewer deletions and N-nucleotide insertions. Patient heterogeneity in the CVID cohort limited correlations between repertoire features and clinical complications. What drives increased CVID clonality needs T cell subpopulation sequencing.

The method was immunoSEQ multiplex PCR; TCRdb's version includes in-frame clones alone and lacks a portion of them. This sample carries about 19,000 clones, none of them present only once. The germline V gene encodes CDR1 SGHNT and CDR2 YYREEE (reference sequence). V was pared by 3 bases and J by 5 bases, with 9 bases of the junction left unmatched. The CDR3 covers 15 residues. This clone rates as medium-sized. The antigen is undetermined. The read falls 3 residues short of the CDR3 end, and the missing part is taken from the germline J gene. The CVID group had fewer than 19 females and about 30 males, mean age roughly 40.

The clonotype originates from a human donor with common variable immunodeficiency. The chain employs TRBV5-4 and TRBJ1-1, with TRBD1 matching over 8 bases. Sequenced sample: peripheral blood mononuclear cells. CDR3 DNA (partial): TGTGCCAGCAGCTCTAGACAGGGGCTGTGGACTGAA. Amino acid sequence: CASSSRQGLWTE. The whole CDR3 protein reads CASSSRQGLWTEAFF.